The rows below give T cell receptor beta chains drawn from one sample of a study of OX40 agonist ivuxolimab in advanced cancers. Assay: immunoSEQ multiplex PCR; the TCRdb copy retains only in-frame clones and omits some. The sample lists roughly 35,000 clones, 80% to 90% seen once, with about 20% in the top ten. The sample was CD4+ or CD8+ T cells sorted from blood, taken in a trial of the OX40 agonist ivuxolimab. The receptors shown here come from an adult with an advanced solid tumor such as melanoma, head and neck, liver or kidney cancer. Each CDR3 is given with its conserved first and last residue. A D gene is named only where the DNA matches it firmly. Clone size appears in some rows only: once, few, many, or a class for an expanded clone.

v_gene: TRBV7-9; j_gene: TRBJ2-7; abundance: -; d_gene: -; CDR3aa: CASSPEGLGYEQYF; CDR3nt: TGTGCCAGCAGCCCGGAGGGGTTGGGGTACGAGCAGTACTTC
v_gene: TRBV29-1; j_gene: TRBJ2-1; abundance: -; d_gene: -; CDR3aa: CSVERSSYNEQFF; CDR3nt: TGCAGCGTTGAGCGGAGCTCCTACAATGAGCAGTTCTTC
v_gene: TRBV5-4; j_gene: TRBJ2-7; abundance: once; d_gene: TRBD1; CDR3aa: CASSPDRGGHEQYF; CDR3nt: TGTGCCAGCAGCCCCGACAGGGGCGGCCACGAGCAGTACTTC
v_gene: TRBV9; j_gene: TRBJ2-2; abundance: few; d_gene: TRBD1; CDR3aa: CASSEGGFTGELFF; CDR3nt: TGTGCCAGCAGCGAAGGGGGCTTCACCGGGGAGCTGTTTTTT
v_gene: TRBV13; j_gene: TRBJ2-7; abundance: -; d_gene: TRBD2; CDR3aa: CASSLTSEDYEQYF; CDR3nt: TGTGCCAGCAGCTTAACTAGCGAGGACTACGAGCAGTACTTC
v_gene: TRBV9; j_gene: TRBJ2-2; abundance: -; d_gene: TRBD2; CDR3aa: CASSAASGGLNTGELFF; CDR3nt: TGTGCCAGCAGCGCAGCTAGCGGGGGCCTGAACACCGGGGAGCTGTTTTTT
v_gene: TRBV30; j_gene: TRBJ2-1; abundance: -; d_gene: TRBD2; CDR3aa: CAWRFRSGVSYNEQFF; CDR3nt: TGTGCCTGGCGATTTCGAAGCGGGGTCTCCTACAATGAGCAGTTCTTC
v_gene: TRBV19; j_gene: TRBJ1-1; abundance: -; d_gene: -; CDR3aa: CASSIAENTEAFF; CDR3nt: TGTGCCAGTAGTATCGCGGAGAACACTGAAGCTTTCTTT
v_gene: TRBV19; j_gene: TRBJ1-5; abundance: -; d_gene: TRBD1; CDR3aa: CASSIAQYRGVGNQPQHF; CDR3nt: TGTGCCAGTAGTATAGCACAGTACAGGGGCGTGGGCAATCAGCCCCAGCATTTT
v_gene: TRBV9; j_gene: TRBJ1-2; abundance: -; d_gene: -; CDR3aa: CASSVSRDTNYGYTF; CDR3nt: TGTGCCAGCAGCGTTAGCCGGGACACCAACTATGGCTACACCTTC
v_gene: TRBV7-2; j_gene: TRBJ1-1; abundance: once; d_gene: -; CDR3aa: CASSGVGAAFF; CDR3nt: TGTGCCAGCAGCGGAGTTGGAGCGGCTTTCTTT
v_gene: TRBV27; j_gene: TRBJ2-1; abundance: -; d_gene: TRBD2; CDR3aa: CASSPAGGSYNEQFF; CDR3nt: TGTGCCAGCAGTCCAGCGGGAGGCTCCTACAATGAGCAGTTCTTC
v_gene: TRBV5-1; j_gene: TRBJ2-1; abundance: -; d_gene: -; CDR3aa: CASSFQDHNEQFF; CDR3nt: TGCGCCAGCAGCTTTCAGGACCACAATGAGCAGTTCTTC
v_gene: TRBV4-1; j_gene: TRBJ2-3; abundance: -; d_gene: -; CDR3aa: CASSASTGGYTDTQYF; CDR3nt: TGCGCCAGCAGCGCCAGCACTGGGGGGTACACAGATACGCAGTATTTT